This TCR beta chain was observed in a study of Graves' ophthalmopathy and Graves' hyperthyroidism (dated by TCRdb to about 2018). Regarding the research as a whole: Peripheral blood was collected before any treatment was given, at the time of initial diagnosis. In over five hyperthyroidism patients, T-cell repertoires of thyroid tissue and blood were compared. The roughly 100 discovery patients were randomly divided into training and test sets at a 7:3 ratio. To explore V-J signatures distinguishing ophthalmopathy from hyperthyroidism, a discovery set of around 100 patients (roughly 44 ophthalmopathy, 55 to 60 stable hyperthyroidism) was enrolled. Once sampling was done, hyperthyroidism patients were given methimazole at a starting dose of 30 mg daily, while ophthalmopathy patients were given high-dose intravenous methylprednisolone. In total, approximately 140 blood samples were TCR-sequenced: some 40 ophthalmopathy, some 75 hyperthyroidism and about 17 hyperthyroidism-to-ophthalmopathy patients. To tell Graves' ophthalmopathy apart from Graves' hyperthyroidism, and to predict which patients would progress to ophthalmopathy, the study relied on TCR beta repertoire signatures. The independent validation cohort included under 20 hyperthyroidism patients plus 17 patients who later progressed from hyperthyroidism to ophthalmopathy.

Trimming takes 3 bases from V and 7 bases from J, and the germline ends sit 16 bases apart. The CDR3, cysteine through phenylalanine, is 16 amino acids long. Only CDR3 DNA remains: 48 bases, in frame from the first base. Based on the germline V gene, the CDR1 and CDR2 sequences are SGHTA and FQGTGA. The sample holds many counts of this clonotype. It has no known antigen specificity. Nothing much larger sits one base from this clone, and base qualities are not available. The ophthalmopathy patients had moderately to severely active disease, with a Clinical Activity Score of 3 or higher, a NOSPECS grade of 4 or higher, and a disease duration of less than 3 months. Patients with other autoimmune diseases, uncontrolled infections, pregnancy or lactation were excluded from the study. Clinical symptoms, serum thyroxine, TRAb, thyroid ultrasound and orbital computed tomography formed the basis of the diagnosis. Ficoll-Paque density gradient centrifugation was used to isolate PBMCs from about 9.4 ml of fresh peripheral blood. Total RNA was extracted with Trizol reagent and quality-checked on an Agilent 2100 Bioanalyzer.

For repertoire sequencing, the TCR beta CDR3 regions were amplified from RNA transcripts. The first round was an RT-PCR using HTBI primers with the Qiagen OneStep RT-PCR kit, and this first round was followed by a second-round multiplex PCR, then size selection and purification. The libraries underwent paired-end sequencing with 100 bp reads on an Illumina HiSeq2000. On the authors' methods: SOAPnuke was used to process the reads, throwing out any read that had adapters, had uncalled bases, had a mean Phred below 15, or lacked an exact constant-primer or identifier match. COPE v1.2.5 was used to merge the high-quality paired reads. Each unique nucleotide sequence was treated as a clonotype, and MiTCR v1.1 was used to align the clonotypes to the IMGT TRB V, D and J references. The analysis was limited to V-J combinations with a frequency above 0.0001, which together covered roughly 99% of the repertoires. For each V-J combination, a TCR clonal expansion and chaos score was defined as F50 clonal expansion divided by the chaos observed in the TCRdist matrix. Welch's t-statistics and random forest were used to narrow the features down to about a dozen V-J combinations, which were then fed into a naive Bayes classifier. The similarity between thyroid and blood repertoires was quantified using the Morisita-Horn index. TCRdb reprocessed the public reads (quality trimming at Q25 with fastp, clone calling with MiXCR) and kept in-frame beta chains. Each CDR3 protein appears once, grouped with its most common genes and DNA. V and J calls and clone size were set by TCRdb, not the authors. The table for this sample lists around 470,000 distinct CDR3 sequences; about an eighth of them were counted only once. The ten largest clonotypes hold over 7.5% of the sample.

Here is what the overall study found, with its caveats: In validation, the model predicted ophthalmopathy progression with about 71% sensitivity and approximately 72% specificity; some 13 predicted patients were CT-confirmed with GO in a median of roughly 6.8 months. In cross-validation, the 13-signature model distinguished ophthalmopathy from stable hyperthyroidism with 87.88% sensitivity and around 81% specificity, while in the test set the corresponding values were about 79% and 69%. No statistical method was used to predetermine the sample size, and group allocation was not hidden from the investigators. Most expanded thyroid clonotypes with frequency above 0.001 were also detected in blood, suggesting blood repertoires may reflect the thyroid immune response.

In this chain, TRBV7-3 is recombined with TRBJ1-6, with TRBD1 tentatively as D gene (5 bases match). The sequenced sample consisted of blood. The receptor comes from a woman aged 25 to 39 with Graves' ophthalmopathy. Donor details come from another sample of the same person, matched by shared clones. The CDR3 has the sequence CASSLGPGAGNSPLHF. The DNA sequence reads TGTGCCAGCAGCTTGGGGCCAGGAGCAGGGAATTCACCCCTCCACTTT.